This is a list of T cell receptor beta chains from one sample in a study of CD8+ T cells in alopecia areata. Sequencing was performed with immunoSEQ multiplex PCR; in TCRdb, only in-frame clones are kept and a portion is missing. Altogether roughly 73,000 clones are present, roughly 28% being singletons, with the ten largest covering about 15%. The source was CD8+ T cells sorted from blood, collected at week 4, from a patient treated with tofacitinib. The receptors were sampled from a human donor with alopecia areata. Both conserved end residues are part of each CDR3. The order of the fields is J gene, V gene, D gene, clone size, CDR3 protein. D genes are given only for firm matches. The size field is filled for only some rows; it gives once, few, many or a size class.

>TRBJ1-5|TRBV10-3|.|few
CAISDGMGGGGNQPQHF
>TRBJ1-1|TRBV27|.|few
CASSFSGLNTEAFF
>TRBJ2-7|TRBV5-1|.|.
CASSLEGRVDDEQYF
>TRBJ2-7|TRBV20-1|.|.
CSAPLAYEQYF
>TRBJ2-7|TRBV6-1|.|few
CASRFVEGSDEQYF
>TRBJ1-3|TRBV30|.|few
CAWSLNREGNTIYF
>TRBJ1-2|TRBV7-9|.|.
CASSPWLGVGDGYTF
>TRBJ2-1|TRBV30|TRBD2|few
CAWSPGGVGQFF
>TRBJ2-2|TRBV30|.|.
CASGRSNTGELFF
>TRBJ2-5|TRBV6-5|TRBD2|.
CASSYRGLAEETQYF
>TRBJ2-2|TRBV5-1|.|few
CASSLPRTGELFF
>TRBJ2-3|TRBV30|TRBD2|.
CAVDLGLAGSDTQYF
>TRBJ2-1|TRBV29-1|.|few
CSVVRDNPYNEQFF
>TRBJ1-1|TRBV30|TRBD1|once
CAWDRANEAFF
>TRBJ1-1|TRBV29-1|.|.
CSVYGNTEAFF
>TRBJ2-1|TRBV27|TRBD2|.
CASSWGGPLGANEQFF
>TRBJ1-5|TRBV27|.|.
CASSLSRTSNQPQHF
>TRBJ1-3|TRBV6-6|.|.
CASMERANTIYF
>TRBJ2-2|TRBV29-1|TRBD2|.
CSAHPGGTGELFF
>TRBJ2-5|TRBV4-1|TRBD2|.
CASSLAAGRQETQYF
>TRBJ2-1|TRBV6-5|TRBD2|.
CASKTSGRNEQFF
>TRBJ2-1|TRBV12-5|TRBD2|many
CASQLAGDLRGNEQFF
>TRBJ2-3|TRBV29-1|.|.
CSEYGTGVRTDTQYF
>TRBJ2-7|TRBV29-1|.|few
CSVHDRRAPDYEQYF
>TRBJ1-4|TRBV29-1|.|few
CSGQGPDSEKLFF
>TRBJ2-5|TRBV29-1|TRBD1|few
CTYRGLPETQYF
>TRBJ1-3|TRBV4-2|.|.
CASSPGEGYSGNTIYF
>TRBJ2-3|TRBV5-6|.|few
CASSASGTDTQYF
>TRBJ2-1|TRBV15|.|.
CATSRDPRYYNEQFF
>TRBJ2-7|TRBV2|.|few
CASSTEGGLGSYEQYF
>TRBJ2-7|TRBV7-9|.|.
CASSSPVAGGDTYEQYF
>TRBJ2-5|TRBV29-1|.|.
CSVESQGDQYF
>TRBJ2-7|TRBV29-1|TRBD1|.
CSVVTGVEQYF
>TRBJ2-3|TRBV7-9|TRBD2|medium-sized
CASSPPSGGITDTQYF
>TRBJ2-1|TRBV9|TRBD2|.
CASSHNPSGSSYNEQFF
>TRBJ2-7|TRBV7-9|TRBD2|.
CASRGTSGERGYEQYF
>TRBJ2-1|TRBV27|.|.
CASSFGDTYNEQFF
>TRBJ1-2|TRBV29-1|TRBD1|few
CSATTQGANYGYTF
>TRBJ2-7|TRBV29-1|.|.
CSVEANRDYEQYF
>TRBJ2-4|TRBV15|.|.
CATGSPIQYF
>TRBJ1-2|TRBV25-1|TRBD1|.
CASSEQGENGYTF
>TRBJ2-7|TRBV29-1|TRBD2|few
CSVAYTRPGGEQYF
>TRBJ2-1|TRBV29-1|.|.
CSVGGSEGPNEQFF
>TRBJ1-2|TRBV5-8|.|few
CASGIQGYGYTF
>TRBJ1-1|TRBV9|.|.
CASSVAGGVGTEAFF
>TRBJ2-5|TRBV29-1|.|.
CSVVTGEQETQYF
>TRBJ2-5|TRBV29-1|TRBD2|few
CSGTPTSGQETQYF
>TRBJ2-7|TRBV4-3|TRBD1|.
CASSPEGQGSYEQYF
>TRBJ2-1|TRBV19|TRBD2|few
CASSSTGGPYNEQFF
>TRBJ1-4|TRBV11-2|TRBD1|.
CASSARDRGTNEKLFF
>TRBJ2-2|TRBV29-1|TRBD2|.
CSVVTSGGNTGELFF
>TRBJ1-2|TRBV29-1|TRBD1|.
CSVVTGTNYGYTF
>TRBJ2-7|TRBV5-1|TRBD1|.
CASSPPQGVDEQYF
>TRBJ2-1|TRBV29-1|.|.
CSVEGRATPYNEQFF
>TRBJ2-3|TRBV7-9|.|.
CASSPPLGNTQYF
>TRBJ1-2|TRBV15|.|.
CATSNIAGYTF
>TRBJ2-7|TRBV29-1|TRBD1|.
CSVEVDRGLPYEQYF
>TRBJ2-5|TRBV29-1|TRBD2|.
CSVAGLAGQETQYF